This T cell receptor beta chain was sequenced for a study of cytomegalovirus exposure and HLA in healthy donors. The study, taken as a whole, reports: Likely technical artifact: a cluster of highly shared sequence variants.

With regard to this clone: No antigen is known for it.

The primer mix had 60 Vbeta and 13 Jbeta primers. The assay was immunoSEQ multiplex PCR, and TCRdb's table has in-frame clones only and misses some. The sample contains tens of thousands of clones, about nine tenths of which appear only once. With 3 bases clipped from V and 5 bases from J, the junction kept 11 bases outside the gene matches. CDR3 length equals 16 residues. From germline, CDR1 is MGHRA and CDR2 YSYEKL. The clonotype comes from a man between 25 and 39 years old in good health and CMV-seropositive. The specimen was PBMCs. The chain combines TRBV4-1 with TRBJ1-1; TRBD1 matches 8 bases. CDR3 DNA sequence: TGCGCCAGCAGCCAGGCCAGGGGGCGCTTAGAAACTGAAGCTTTCTTT. Translation gives CASSQARGRLETEAFF.